This TCR beta chain was captured in a study of T-cell reconstitution after alpha-beta-depleted transplantation in children. Unique molecular identifiers tagged the TCRbeta library. Each CDR3 protein is one row after TCRdb ran MiXCR on the PCR reads. The sample lists approximately 420,000 distinct CDR3 sequences, about a tenth seen once, with roughly 6% in the top ten. This CDR3 has 17 residues. Germline V CDR1 and CDR2: SGHKS, YYEKEE (reference sequence). V lost 4 bases to trimming and J lost 9 bases; unmatched junction nucleotides: 18. This clonotype has only a few counts. The V gene is TRBV5-5, the J gene TRBJ1-5; the match to TRBD1 covers 8 bases. This TCR derives from a human donor who donated a stem cell graft to a child with acute myeloid leukemia. This material consisted of PBMCs from the stem cell graft donor, taken from the stem cell graft. DNA for the CDR3: TGTGCCAGCAGCCGTGCTCAGACAGGGGAAATTGTTAGGCCCCAGCATTTT. Its protein product is CASSRAQTGEIVRPQHF.